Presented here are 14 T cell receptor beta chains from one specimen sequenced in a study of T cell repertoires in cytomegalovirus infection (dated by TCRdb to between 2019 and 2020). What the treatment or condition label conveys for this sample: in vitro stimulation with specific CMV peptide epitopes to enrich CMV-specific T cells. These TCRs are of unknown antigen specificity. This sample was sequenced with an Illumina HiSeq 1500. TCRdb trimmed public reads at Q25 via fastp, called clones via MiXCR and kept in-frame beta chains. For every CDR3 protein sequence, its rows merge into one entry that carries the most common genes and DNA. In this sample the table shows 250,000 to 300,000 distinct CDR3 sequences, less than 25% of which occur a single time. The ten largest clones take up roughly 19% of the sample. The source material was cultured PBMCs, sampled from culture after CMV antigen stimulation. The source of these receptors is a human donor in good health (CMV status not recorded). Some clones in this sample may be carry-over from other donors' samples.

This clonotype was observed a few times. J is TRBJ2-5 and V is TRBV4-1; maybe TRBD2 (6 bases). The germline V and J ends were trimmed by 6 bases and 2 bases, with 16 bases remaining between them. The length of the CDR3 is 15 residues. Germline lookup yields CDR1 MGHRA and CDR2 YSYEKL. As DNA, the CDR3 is TGCGCCAGCAGGGGCGGGACTGCCGGACAAGAGACCCAGTACTTC. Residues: CASRGGTAGQETQYF.

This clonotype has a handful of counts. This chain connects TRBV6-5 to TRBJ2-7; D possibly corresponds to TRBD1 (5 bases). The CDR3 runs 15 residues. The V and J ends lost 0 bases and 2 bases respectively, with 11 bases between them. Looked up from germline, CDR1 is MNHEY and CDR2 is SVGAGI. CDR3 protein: CASSYSSDSPYEQYV. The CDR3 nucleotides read TGTGCCAGCAGTTACTCGAGTGACAGCCCCTACGAGCAGTACGTC.

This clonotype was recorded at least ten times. The CDR3 DNA sequence: TGTGCCAGCAGCTTAGACAGACACACTGAAGCTTTCTTT. Translation gives CASSLDRHTEAFF. The rearrangement uses TRBV7-3 and TRBJ1-1; the D gene is possibly TRBD1 (5 bases). The CDR3 runs 13 residues. V dropped 2 bases and J dropped 3 bases, with 7 bases sitting between them. Germline V gene sequence: CDR1 SGHTA, CDR2 FQGTGA.

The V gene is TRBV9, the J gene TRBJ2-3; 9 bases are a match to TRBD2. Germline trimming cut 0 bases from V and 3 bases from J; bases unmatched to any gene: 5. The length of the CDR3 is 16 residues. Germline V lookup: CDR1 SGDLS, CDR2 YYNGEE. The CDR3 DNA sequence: TGTGCCAGCAGCGTAGCGGCGGGAGGGCCGACAGATACGCAGTATTTT. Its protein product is CASSVAAGGPTDTQYF.

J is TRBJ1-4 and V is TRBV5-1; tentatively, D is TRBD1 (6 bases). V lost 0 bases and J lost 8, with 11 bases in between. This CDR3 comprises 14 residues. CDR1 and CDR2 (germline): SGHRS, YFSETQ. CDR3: CASSLDRVGEKLFF. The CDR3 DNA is TGCGCCAGCAGCTTGGACAGGGTCGGCGAAAAACTGTTTTTT.

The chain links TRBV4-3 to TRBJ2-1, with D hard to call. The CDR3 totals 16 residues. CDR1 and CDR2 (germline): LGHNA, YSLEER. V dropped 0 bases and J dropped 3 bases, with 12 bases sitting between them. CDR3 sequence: CASSQDQSGNYNEQFF. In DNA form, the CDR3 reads TGCGCCAGCAGCCAAGATCAAAGTGGGAACTACAATGAGCAGTTCTTC.

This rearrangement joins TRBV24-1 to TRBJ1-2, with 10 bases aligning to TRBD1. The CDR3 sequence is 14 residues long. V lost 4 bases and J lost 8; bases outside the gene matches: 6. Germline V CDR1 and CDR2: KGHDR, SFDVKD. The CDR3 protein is CATSDGTGDGGYTF. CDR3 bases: TGTGCCACCAGTGACGGGACAGGGGACGGGGGCTACACCTTC.

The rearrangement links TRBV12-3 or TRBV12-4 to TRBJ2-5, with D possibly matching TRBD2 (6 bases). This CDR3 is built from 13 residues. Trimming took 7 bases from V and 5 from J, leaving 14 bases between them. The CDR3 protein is CASNERGEETQYF. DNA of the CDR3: TGTGCCAGCAATGAGCGCGGGGAGGAGACCCAGTACTTC.

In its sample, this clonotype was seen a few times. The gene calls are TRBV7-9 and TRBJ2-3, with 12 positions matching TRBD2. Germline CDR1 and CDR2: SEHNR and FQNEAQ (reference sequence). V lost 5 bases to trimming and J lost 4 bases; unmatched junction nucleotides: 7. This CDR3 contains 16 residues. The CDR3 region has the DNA TGTGCCAGCAGCCTAAGACTAGCGGGAGTTGCAGATACGCAGTATTTT. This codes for CASSLRLAGVADTQYF.

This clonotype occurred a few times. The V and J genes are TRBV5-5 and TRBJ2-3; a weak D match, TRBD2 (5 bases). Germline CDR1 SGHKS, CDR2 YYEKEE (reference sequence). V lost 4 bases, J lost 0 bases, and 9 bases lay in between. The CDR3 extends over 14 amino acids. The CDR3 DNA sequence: TGTGCCAGCAGCCGGGAAACTAGCACAGATACGCAGTATTTT. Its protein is CASSRETSTDTQYF.

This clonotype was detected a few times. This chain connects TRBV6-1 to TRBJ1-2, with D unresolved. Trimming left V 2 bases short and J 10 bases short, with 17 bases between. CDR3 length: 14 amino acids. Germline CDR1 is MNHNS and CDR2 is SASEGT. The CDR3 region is CASSEYRTTVVYTF. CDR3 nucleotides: TGTGCCAGCAGTGAATATCGGACCACGGTTGTCTACACCTTC.

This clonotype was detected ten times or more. The CDR3 DNA reads as TGTGCCAGCAGTGAAGACAGGGCGAACACTGAAGCTTTCTTT. It specifies CASSEDRANTEAFF. The chain couples TRBV6-2 or TRBV6-3 to TRBJ1-1, with 7 bases that match TRBD1. The trim removed 5 bases at V and 1 base at J, leaving 4 bases unmatched. CDR1 and CDR2 (germline): MNHEY, SVGEGT. The CDR3 is 14 amino acids.

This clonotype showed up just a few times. CDR3 coding DNA: TGTGCCAGCAGCCATGAAATCGGGAGGCGGAAAGAGACCCAGTACTTC. Protein: CASSHEIGRRKETQYF. V gene TRBV7-2 combines with J gene TRBJ2-5; TRBD2 aligns across 7 bases. This CDR3 has 16 residues. Germline V gene lookup returns CDR1 SGHTA and CDR2 FQGNSA. The ends lost 5 bases at V and 3 bases at J; junction bases unmatched: 12.

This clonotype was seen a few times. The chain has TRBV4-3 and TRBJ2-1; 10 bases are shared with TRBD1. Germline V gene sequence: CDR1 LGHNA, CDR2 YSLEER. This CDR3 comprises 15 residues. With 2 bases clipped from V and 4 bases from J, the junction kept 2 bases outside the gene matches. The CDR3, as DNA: TGCGCCAGCAGCCAAAAGGACAGGGGGTACAATGAGCAGTTCTTC. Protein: CASSQKDRGYNEQFF.